The T cell receptor beta chain under discussion was sequenced for a study of cytomegalovirus exposure and HLA in healthy donors. Turning to the study itself: The 120 validation repertoires, a later analysis reported, used the same platform as the 600 to 700 first-cohort repertoires.

Only in-frame clones appear in the TCRdb table, and some are missing; sequencing was by immunoSEQ multiplex PCR. The sample records fewer than 400,000 clones, roughly 85% being singletons. This CDR3 comprises 16 residues. Germline CDR1 reads SNHLY; CDR2 reads FYNNEI. The ends lost 6 bases at V and 1 base at J; junction bases unmatched: 5. The chain is built from TRBV2 and TRBJ2-3; TRBD2 matches at 12 bases. Sequences were obtained from PBMCs. The TCR sequence derives from a woman between 18 and 30 years old in good health and CMV-seronegative. The CDR3 loop reads CASRPLAGGGTDTQYF. In DNA, the CDR3 is TGTGCCAGCAGACCTCTAGCGGGAGGGGGCACAGATACGCAGTATTTT.